This T cell receptor beta chain was recovered during a study of cytomegalovirus exposure and HLA in healthy donors. The CDR3 has 14 residues. Deletions cut 8 bases from V and 4 bases from J, with 17 bases between. CDR1 SGHRS and CDR2 YFSETQ come from the germline V gene. Study results and caveats: Upon later analysis, TCR association rates were observed to vary by HLA locus, being highest for DRB1 and lowest for HLA-C.

PCR primers comprised 60 Vbeta and 13 Jbeta primers. Sequenced by immunoSEQ multiplex PCR; TCRdb stores in-frame clones only, minus some. The sample yields roughly 39,000 clones, of which the top ten take up 3% to 4%. As concerns this clone: The antigen remains undetermined.

This receptor was taken from a woman younger than 45 in good health and CMV-seropositive. The source material was PBMCs. V gene TRBV5-1 combines with J gene TRBJ2-3, with D possibly matching TRBD1 (6 bases). The CDR3 region is CASSQGLSADTQYF. The CDR3 coding sequence is TGCGCCAGTTCCCAGGGGTTGAGCGCAGATACGCAGTATTTT. Based on the CDR3 plus reference TRBV5-1 and TRBJ2-3, the full variable domain is KAGVTQTPRYLIKTRGQQVTLSCSPISGHRSVSWYQQTPGQGLQFLFEYFSETQRNKGNFPGRFSGRQFSNSRSEMNVSTLELGDSALYLCASSQGLSADTQYFGPGTRLTVL.